A single T cell receptor (beta chain) is shown here with its context. No antigen is known for it. Trimming removed 0 bases from V and 3 bases from J, with 18 bases in between. The germline CDR1 and CDR2 sequences are LGHNA and YSLEER. The CDR3 contains 17 residues. TCRdb used MiXCR to reprocess the 5' RACE reads, holding one entry per CDR3 protein. The sample lists around 550,000 distinct CDR3 sequences; 19% were seen once. These data belong to a study of T cells after yellow fever vaccination. Study-level information: Low-cell-number fractions underwent preparation using SMART-Seq v4 Ultra Low Input. General study points: Shared CD4/CD8 clonotypes were a small share, likely from convergent recombination. Booster sampling recovered most clones from primary vaccination (roughly 97% CD4, around 90% CD8).

The source material was PBMCs, sampled 15 days after the yellow fever booster vaccination. This receptor was taken from a man aged 25-45 years who received the YFV17D yellow fever vaccine. The J gene is TRBJ2-7, the V gene TRBV4-3; D uncertain. The CDR3 spells CASSQDVGSLFFYEQYF. In DNA, the CDR3 is TGCGCCAGCAGCCAAGATGTGGGGTCCCTCTTCTTCTACGAGCAGTACTTC.